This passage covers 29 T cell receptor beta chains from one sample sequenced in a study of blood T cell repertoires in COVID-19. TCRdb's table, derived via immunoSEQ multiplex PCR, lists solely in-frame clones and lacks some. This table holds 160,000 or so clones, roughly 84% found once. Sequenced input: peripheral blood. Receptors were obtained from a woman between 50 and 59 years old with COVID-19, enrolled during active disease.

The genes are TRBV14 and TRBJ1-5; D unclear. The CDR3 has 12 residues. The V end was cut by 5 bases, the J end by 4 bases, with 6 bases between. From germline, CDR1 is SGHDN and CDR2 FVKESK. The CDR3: CASSNSNQPQHF. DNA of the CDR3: TGTGCCAGCAGCAACAGTAATCAGCCCCAGCATTTT.

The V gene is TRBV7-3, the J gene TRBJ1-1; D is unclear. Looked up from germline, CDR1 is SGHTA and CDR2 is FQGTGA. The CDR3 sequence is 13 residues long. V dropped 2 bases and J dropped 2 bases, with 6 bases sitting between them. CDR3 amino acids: CASSLSRNTEAFF. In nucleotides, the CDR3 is TGTGCCAGCAGCTTATCCAGAAACACTGAAGCTTTCTTT.

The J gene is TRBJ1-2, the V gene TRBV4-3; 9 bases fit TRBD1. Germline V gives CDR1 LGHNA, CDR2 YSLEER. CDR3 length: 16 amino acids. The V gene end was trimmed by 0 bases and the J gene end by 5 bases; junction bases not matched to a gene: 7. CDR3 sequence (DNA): TGCGCCAGCAGCCAAGATCGTACAGGGGGCGGATATGGCTACACCTTC. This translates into CASSQDRTGGGYGYTF.

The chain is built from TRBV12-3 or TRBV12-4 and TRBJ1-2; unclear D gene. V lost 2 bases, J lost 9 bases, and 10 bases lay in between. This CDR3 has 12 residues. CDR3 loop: CASSLKMESYTF. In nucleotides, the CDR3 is TGTGCCAGCAGTTTAAAAATGGAGAGCTACACCTTC.

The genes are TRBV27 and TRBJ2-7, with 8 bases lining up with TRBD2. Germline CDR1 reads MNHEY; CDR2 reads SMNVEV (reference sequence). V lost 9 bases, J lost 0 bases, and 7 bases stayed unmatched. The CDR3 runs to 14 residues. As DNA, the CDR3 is TGTGCCAGTCCCGGCGGGGGGAGCTCCTACGAGCAGTACTTC. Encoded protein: CASPGGGSSYEQYF.

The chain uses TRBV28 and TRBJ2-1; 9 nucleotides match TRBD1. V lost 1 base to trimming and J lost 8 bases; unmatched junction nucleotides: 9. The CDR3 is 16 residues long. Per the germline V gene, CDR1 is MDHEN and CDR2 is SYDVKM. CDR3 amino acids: CASSLYPRGQGHEQFF. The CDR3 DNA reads TGTGCCAGCAGTTTATACCCCCGGGGACAGGGACATGAGCAGTTCTTC.

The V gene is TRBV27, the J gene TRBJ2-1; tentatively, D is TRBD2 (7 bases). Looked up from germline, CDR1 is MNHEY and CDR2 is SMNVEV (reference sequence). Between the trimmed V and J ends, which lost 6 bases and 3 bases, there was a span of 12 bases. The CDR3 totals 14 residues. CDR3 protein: CASRGGASYNEQFF. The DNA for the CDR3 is TGTGCCAGCAGAGGGGGGGCTAGCTACAATGAGCAGTTCTTC.

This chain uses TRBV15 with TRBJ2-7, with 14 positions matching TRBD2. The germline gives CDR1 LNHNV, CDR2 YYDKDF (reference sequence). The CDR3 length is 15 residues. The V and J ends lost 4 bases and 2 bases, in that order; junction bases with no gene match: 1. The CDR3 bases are TGTGCCACCAGCACGACTAGCGGGGGGGCCTACGAGCAGTACTTC. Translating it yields CATSTTSGGAYEQYF.

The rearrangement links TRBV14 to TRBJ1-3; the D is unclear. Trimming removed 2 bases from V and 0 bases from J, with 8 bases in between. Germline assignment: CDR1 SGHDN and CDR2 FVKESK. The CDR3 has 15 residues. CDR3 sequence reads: CASSQRGISGNTIYF. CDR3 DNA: TGTGCCAGCAGCCAAAGAGGGATCTCTGGAAACACCATATATTTT.

DNA of the CDR3: TGTGCCAGCAGGAGAGACATGTATGGCTACACCTTC. Translation gives CASRRDMYGYTF. V usage is TRBV6-5 and J usage is TRBJ1-2; D ambiguous. Per the germline V gene, CDR1 is MNHEY and CDR2 is SVGAGI. V gave up 6 bases and J gave up 5 bases, with 10 bases separating them. This CDR3 spans 12 amino acids.

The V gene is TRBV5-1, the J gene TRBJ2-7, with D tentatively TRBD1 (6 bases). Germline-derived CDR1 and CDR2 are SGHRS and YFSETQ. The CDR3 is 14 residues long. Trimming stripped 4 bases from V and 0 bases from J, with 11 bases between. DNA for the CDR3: TGCGCCAGCAGCGAACGGACAGACTCCTACGAGCAGTACTTC. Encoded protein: CASSERTDSYEQYF.

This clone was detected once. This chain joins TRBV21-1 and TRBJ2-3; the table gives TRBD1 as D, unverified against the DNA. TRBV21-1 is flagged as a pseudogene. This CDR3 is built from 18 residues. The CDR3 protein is CASSKVGHSKGYLDTQYF. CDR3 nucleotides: TGTGCCAGCAGCAAAGTTGGACATTCGAAAGGATATTTAGATACGCAGTATTTT.

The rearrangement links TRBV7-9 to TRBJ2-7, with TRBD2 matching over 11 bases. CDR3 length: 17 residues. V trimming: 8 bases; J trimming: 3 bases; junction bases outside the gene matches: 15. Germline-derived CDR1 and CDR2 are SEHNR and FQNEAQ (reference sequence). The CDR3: CASGGGLAVPGSYEQYF. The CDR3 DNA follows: TGTGCCAGCGGTGGGGGACTAGCGGTGCCGGGGAGCTACGAGCAGTACTTC.

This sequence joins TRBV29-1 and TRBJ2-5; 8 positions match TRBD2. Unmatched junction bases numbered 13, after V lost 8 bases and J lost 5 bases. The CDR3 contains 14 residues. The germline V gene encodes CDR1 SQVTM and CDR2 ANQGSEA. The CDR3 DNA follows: TGCAGCTCTAAGCGGGGGACCCTCTCCGAGACCCAGTACTTC. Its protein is CSSKRGTLSETQYF.

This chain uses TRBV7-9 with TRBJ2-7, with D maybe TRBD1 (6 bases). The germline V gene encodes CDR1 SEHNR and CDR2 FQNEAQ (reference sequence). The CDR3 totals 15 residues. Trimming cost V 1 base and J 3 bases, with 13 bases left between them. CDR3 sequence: CASSLESGVVYEQYF. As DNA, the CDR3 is TGTGCCAGCAGCTTAGAGTCAGGGGTTGTCTACGAGCAGTACTTC.

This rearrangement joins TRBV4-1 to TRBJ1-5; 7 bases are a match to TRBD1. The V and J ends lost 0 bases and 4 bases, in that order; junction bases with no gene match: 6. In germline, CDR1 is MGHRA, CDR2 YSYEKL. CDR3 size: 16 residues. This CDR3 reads CASSQDRDRQNQPQHF. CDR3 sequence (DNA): TGCGCCAGCAGCCAAGACCGGGACAGACAGAATCAGCCCCAGCATTTT.

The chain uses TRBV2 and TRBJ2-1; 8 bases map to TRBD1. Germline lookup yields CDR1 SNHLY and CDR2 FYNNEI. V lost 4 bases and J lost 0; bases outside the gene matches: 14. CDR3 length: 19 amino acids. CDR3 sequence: CASSGGTSLRGLSYNEQFF. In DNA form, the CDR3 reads TGTGCCAGCAGTGGGGGGACAAGCCTCAGGGGGCTCTCCTACAATGAGCAGTTCTTC.

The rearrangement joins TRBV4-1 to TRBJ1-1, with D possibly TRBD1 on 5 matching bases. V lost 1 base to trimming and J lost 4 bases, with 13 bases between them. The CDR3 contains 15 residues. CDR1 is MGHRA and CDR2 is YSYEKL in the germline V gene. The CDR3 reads CASSQVARVGTEAFF. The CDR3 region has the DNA TGCGCCAGCAGCCAAGTAGCCAGGGTAGGCACTGAAGCTTTCTTT.

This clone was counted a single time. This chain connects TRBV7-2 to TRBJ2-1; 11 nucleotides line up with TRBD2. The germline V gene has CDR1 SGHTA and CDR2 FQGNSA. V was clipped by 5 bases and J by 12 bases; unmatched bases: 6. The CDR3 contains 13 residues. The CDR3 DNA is TGTGCCAGCAGCACCGGGACTAGCGGTAGGCAGTTCTTC. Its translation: CASSTGTSGRQFF.

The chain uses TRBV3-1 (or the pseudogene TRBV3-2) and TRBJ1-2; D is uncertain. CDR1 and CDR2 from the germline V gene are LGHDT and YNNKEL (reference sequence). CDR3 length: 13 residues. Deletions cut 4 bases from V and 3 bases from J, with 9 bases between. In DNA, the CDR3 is TGTGCCAGCAGCCGGTCTACAGACTATGGCTACACCTTC. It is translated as CASSRSTDYGYTF.

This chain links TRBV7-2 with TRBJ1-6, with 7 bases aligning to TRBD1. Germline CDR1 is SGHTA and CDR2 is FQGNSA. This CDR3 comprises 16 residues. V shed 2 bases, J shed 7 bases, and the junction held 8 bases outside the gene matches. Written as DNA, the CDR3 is TGTGCCAGCAGCTTAACCCGGGACAGAGGAAATTCACCCCTCCACTTT. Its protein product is CASSLTRDRGNSPLHF.

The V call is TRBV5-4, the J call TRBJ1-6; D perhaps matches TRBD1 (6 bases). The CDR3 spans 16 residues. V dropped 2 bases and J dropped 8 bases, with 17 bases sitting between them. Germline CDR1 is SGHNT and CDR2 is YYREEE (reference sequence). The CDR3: CASSLDRTARDSPLHF. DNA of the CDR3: TGTGCCAGCAGCTTAGACAGGACCGCCCGGGATTCACCCCTCCACTTT.

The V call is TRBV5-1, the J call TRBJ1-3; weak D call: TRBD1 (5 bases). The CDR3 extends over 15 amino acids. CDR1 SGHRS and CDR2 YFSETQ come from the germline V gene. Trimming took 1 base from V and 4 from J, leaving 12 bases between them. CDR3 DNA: TGCGCCAGCAGCTTGATGTTAGGGGTCGGAAACACCATATATTTT. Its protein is CASSLMLGVGNTIYF.

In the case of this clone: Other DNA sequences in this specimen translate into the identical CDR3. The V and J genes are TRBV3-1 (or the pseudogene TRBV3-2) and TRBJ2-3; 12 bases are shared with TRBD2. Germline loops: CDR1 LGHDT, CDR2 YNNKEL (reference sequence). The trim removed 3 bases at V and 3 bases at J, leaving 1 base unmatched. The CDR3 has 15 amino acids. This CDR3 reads CASSQTSGGTDTQYF. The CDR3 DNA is TGTGCCAGCAGCCAGACTAGCGGGGGAACAGATACGCAGTATTTT.

CDR3 nucleotides: TGTGCCAGCAGTGAGGGCTCATCCAATTCACCCCTCCACTTT. Protein product: CASSEGSSNSPLHF. The chain combines TRBV2 with TRBJ1-6; D is unresolved. The CDR3 covers 14 residues. V lost 3 bases to trimming and J lost 7 bases, with 10 bases between them. Germline CDR1 and CDR2: SNHLY and FYNNEI.

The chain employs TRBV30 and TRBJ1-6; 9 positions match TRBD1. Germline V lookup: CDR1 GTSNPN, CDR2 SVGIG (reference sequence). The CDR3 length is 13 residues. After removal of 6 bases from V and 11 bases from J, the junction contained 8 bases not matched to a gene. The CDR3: CACTGQGRTPLHF. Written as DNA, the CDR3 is TGTGCCTGTACGGGACAGGGTAGGACACCCCTCCACTTT.

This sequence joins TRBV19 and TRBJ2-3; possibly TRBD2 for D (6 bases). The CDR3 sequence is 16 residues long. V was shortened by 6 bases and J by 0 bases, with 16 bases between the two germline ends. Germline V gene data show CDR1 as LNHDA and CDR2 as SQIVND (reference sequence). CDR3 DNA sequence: TGTGCCAGTAGCGGGGGAGACACCTCTAGCACAGATACGCAGTATTTT. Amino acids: CASSGGDTSSTDTQYF.

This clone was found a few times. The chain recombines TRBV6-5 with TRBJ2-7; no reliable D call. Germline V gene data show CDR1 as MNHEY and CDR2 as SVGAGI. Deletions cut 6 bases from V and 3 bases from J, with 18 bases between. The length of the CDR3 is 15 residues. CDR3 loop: CASSPRFSHIYEQYF. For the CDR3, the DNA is TGTGCCAGCAGCCCCCGCTTTAGCCATATCTACGAGCAGTACTTC.

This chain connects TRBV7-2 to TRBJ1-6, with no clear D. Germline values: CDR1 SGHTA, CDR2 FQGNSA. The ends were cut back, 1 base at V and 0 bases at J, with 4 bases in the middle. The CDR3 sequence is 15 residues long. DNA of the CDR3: TGTGCCAGCAGCTTAGAGAGCTCCTATAATTCACCCCTCCACTTT. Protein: CASSLESSYNSPLHF.